A single sample is the source of the 19 T cell receptor beta chains below, sequenced in a study of blood T cell repertoires in COVID-19. Profiled with immunoSEQ multiplex PCR; TCRdb holds only in-frame clones, not every one. The sample carries over 60,000 clones, over 75% recorded once. Sequences were obtained from peripheral blood. The receptors were sampled from a man at least 80 years old with active or convalescent COVID-19.

A single count supports this clone. The chain recombines TRBV2 with TRBJ1-4; TRBD1 is a possible D gene (6 bases). The V gene's germline CDR1 is SNHLY and CDR2 FYNNEI. The CDR3 spans 15 residues. V was clipped by 6 bases and J by 7 bases, with 18 bases between them. The CDR3 protein is CASSPVGGGGEKLFF. The CDR3 nucleotides are TGTGCCAGCAGCCCGGTCGGCGGGGGCGGTGAAAAACTGTTTTTT.

The chain recombines TRBV12-3 or TRBV12-4 with TRBJ1-1; no reliable D call. CDR3 length: 13 amino acids. Trimming cost V 6 bases and J 0 bases, with 8 bases left between them. CDR3 in amino acids: CASRDYMNTEAFF. DNA for the CDR3: TGTGCCAGCAGGGACTATATGAACACTGAAGCTTTCTTT.

The chain is built from TRBV6-5 and TRBJ2-7, with 8 bases identical to TRBD1. Losses at the gene ends were 0 bases for V and 2 bases for J; bases not matched to a gene: 3. Germline V CDR1 and CDR2: MNHEY, SVGAGI. CDR3 length: 15 amino acids. CDR3 nucleotides: TGTGCCAGCAGTTACTCAGGGACAGGCCCCTACGAGCAGTACTTC. Encoded protein: CASSYSGTGPYEQYF.

This clone occurred a few times. The chain couples TRBV15 to TRBJ2-7, with 9 bases fitting TRBD2. There are 15 residues in the CDR3. J was trimmed by 2 bases and V by 0 bases; bases with no gene match: 2. Germline assignment: CDR1 LNHNV and CDR2 YYDKDF (reference sequence). CDR3 coding DNA: TGTGCCACCAGCAGAGACCCTAGCGGGACCTACGAGCAGTACTTC. This codes for CATSRDPSGTYEQYF.

The sample holds a few counts of this clone. V gene TRBV7-8 combines with J gene TRBJ2-7; 11 nucleotides align to TRBD2. Germline loops: CDR1 SGHVS, CDR2 FQNEAQ. With V trimmed by 5 bases and J by 2 bases, 2 bases remained unmatched. There are 14 residues in the CDR3. The CDR3 sequence is CASSLLAGAYEQYF. The DNA for the CDR3 is TGTGCCAGCAGCCTACTAGCGGGAGCCTACGAGCAGTACTTC.

V and J are TRBV18 and TRBJ1-3; possibly TRBD1 for D (5 bases). Germline CDR1 and CDR2: KGHSH and LQKENI. V was cut by 1 base and J by 0 bases, with 13 bases left in between. The CDR3 has 17 residues. DNA for the CDR3: TGTGCCAGCTCACCACGTGTACAGGTTGACTCTGGAAACACCATATATTTT. Translated, it gives CASSPRVQVDSGNTIYF.

This chain joins TRBV9 and TRBJ2-2; D may be TRBD1 (5 bases). From germline, CDR1 is SGDLS and CDR2 YYNGEE. The CDR3 runs 15 residues. Trimming stripped 0 bases from V and 6 bases from J, with 12 bases between. The chain's CDR3 is CASSVGGRTPGELFF. CDR3 DNA sequence: TGTGCCAGCAGCGTAGGGGGCCGTACCCCCGGGGAGCTGTTTTTT.

This clone has only one observation. V usage is TRBV7-2 and J usage is TRBJ2-7, with TRBD2 matching over 7 bases. CDR1 and CDR2 (germline): SGHTA, FQGNSA. The CDR3 contains 14 residues. Trimming at V came to 5 bases and at J to 3 bases, leaving 7 bases not matched to a gene. The CDR3 protein is CASSTSLANYEQYF. The CDR3 DNA is TGTGCCAGCAGCACCTCACTAGCGAACTACGAGCAGTACTTC. The full variable domain, in which reference TRBV7-2 and TRBJ2-7 provide the parts outside the CDR3, is GAGVSQSPSNKVTEKGKDVELRCDPISGHTALYWYRQSLGQGLEFLIYFQGNSAPDKSGLPSDRFSAERTGGSVSTLTIQRTQQEDSAVYLCASSTSLANYEQYFGPGTRLTVT.

The J gene is TRBJ2-1, the V gene TRBV29-1; a possible D gene is TRBD1 (5 bases). This CDR3 contains 11 residues. Germline V gene data show CDR1 as SQVTM and CDR2 as ANQGSEA. V shed 7 bases and J shed 9 bases, with 13 bases lying between them. CDR3 loop: CSGARGAEQFF. CDR3 coding DNA: TGCAGCGGGGCTAGGGGTGCTGAGCAGTTCTTC.

This clone appeared a few times. This chain links TRBV6-5 with TRBJ2-1; TRBD1 is a possible D gene (6 bases). This CDR3 spans 14 amino acids. Trimming removed 4 bases at V and 9 bases at J, with 16 bases between. Looked up from germline, CDR1 is MNHEY and CDR2 is SVGAGI. In nucleotides, the CDR3 is TGTGCCAGCAGTTTCCAACAGGGCGTTGGTGAGCAGTTCTTC. This encodes CASSFQQGVGEQFF.

V and J are TRBV23-1 and TRBJ2-2; D is unresolved. TRBV23-1 is filed as an ORF, its function uncertain. Deletions cut 1 base from V and 3 bases from J, with 9 bases between. The length of the CDR3 is 15 residues. The CDR3 region is CASSQFGVDTGELFF. CDR3 bases: TGCGCCAGCAGTCAATTTGGAGTGGACACCGGGGAGCTGTTTTTT.

The CDR3 loop is CASRTSGSYPTGELFF. The CDR3 coding sequence is TGTGCCAGTCGGACTAGCGGGAGTTACCCCACCGGGGAGCTGTTTTTT. The rearrangement joins TRBV19 to TRBJ2-2, with TRBD2 matching 13 bases. This CDR3 comprises 16 residues. Germline trimming cut 8 bases from V and 4 bases from J; bases unmatched to any gene: 7. Germline CDR1 LNHDA, CDR2 SQIVND (reference sequence).

The rearrangement links TRBV11-2 to TRBJ2-7; TRBD2 aligns across 11 bases. CDR3 length: 16 residues. V shed 1 base, J shed 2 bases, and the junction held 4 bases outside the gene matches. Germline V gene sequence: CDR1 SGHAT, CDR2 FQNNGV. Written as DNA, the CDR3 is TGTGCCAGCAGCTTAGCCACTAGCGGGAGTCCCTACGAGCAGTACTTC. It specifies CASSLATSGSPYEQYF.

The chain uses TRBV30 and TRBJ1-2, with D unclear. Looked up from germline, CDR1 is GTSNPN and CDR2 is SVGIG (reference sequence). V was pared by 0 bases and J by 3 bases, with 5 bases between. CDR3 size: 12 residues. CDR3 residues: CAWSVADYGYTF. The CDR3 DNA reads TGTGCCTGGAGTGTAGCCGACTATGGCTACACCTTC.

This chain connects TRBV28 to TRBJ1-5, with 8 bases fitting TRBD1. The CDR3 covers 14 residues. The trim removed 3 bases at V and 6 bases at J, leaving 4 bases unmatched. Germline CDR1 is MDHEN and CDR2 is SYDVKM. CDR3 bases: TGTGCCAGCAGTTTTCCAGGGGGCGGTCAGCCCCAGCATTTT. Translated: CASSFPGGGQPQHF.

This sequence joins TRBV9 and TRBJ2-3; TRBD2 is a possible D gene (5 bases). From germline, CDR1 is SGDLS and CDR2 YYNGEE. Trimming pared 0 bases from V and 5 bases from J, leaving 16 bases between. CDR3 length: 16 residues. The CDR3 coding sequence is TGTGCCAGCAGCGTAGGTGGGCTAGCATCCGTAGATACGCAGTATTTT. As protein: CASSVGGLASVDTQYF.

The genes are TRBV9 and TRBJ1-1; no firm D call. Germline CDR1 is SGDLS and CDR2 is YYNGEE. The CDR3 length is 13 residues. With 3 bases removed from V and 0 bases from J, the gap between germline ends came to 6 bases. The CDR3 region is CASSAAMNTEAFF. The CDR3 nucleotides are TGTGCCAGCAGCGCTGCGATGAACACTGAAGCTTTCTTT.

The chain joins TRBV7-9 to TRBJ1-6, with 11 bases that match TRBD1. Germline CDR1 and CDR2: SEHNR and FQNEAQ (reference sequence). J was trimmed by 2 bases and V by 4 bases; bases with no gene match: 10. The CDR3 consists of 19 residues. As DNA, the CDR3 is TGTGCCAGCAGCTCCCTCTCACCGGGACAGGGGGCCTATAATTCACCCCTCCACTTT. Amino acids: CASSSLSPGQGAYNSPLHF.

This sequence joins TRBV5-1 and TRBJ2-7; 8 positions agree with TRBD2. There are 15 residues in the CDR3. V gave up 4 bases and J gave up 0 bases; unmatched junction bases: 6. Germline V CDR1 and CDR2: SGHRS, YFSETQ. The CDR3 loop is CASSAGTSGSYEQYF. The CDR3, as DNA: TGCGCCAGCAGCGCAGGCACTAGCGGCTCCTACGAGCAGTACTTC. Complete variable domain (other parts from reference TRBV5-1 and TRBJ2-7): KAGVTQTPRYLIKTRGQQVTLSCSPISGHRSVSWYQQTPGQGLQFLFEYFSETQRNKGNFPGRFSGRQFSNSRSEMNVSTLELGDSALYLCASSAGTSGSYEQYFGPGTRLTVT.